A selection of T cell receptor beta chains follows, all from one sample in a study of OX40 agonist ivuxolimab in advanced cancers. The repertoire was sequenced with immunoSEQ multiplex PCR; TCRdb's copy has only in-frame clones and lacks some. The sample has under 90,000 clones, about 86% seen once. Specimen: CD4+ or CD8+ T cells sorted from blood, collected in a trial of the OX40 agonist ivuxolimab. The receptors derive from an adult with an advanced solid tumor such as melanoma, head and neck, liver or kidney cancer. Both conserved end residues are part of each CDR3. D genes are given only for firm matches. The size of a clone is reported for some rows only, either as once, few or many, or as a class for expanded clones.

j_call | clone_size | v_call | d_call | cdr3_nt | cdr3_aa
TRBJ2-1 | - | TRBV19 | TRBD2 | TGTGCCAGTAGACCCTCCGGCGGGAGACCCCACAATGAGCAGTTCTTC | CASRPSGGRPHNEQFF
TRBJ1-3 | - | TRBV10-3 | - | TGTGCCATCAAAAACAGGGATTCTGGAAACACCATATATTTT | CAIKNRDSGNTIYF
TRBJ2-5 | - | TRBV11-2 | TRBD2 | TGTGCCAGCAGCCGGACTAGCGGGGAAGAGACCCAGTACTTC | CASSRTSGEETQYF
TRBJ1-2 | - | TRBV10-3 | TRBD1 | TGTGCCGCATCGGGGGAGGGGGCGCGGGGCTACACCTTC | CAASGEGARGYTF
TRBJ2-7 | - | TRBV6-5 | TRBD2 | TGTGCCAGCAGTTACCGTAGCGGGAGAGGGCCCCTCGAGCAGTACTTC | CASSYRSGRGPLEQYF
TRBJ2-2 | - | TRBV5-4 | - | TGTGCCAGCAGCGGGATAAACACCGGGGAGCTGTTTTTT | CASSGINTGELFF
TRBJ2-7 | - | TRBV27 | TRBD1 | TGTGCCAGCAGTTGGGGCGGACAGGGATCCTACGAGCAGTACTTC | CASSWGGQGSYEQYF
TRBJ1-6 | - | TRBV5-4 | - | TGTGCCAGCAGCGTTACAGACAGGAGTTCACCCCTCCACTTT | CASSVTDRSSPLHF
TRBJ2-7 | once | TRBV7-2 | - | TGTGCCAGCAGCTTAGCCGGCGGAGGGCTCTACGAGCAGTACTTC | CASSLAGGGLYEQYF
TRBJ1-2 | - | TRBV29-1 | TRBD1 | TGCAGCGCCAGGACAGGAACCTATGGCTACACCTTC | CSARTGTYGYTF
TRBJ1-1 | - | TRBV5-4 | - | TGTGCCAGCAGCTTGATTGGGGGGACTGAAGCTTTCTTT | CASSLIGGTEAFF
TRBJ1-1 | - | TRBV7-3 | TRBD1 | TGTGCCAGCAGCTTACAGGGGGGAGGGAACACTGAAGCTTTCTTT | CASSLQGGGNTEAFF
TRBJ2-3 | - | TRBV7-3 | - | TGTGCCAGCAGCTTTGCTTCTAGAACAGATACGCAGTATTTT | CASSFASRTDTQYF
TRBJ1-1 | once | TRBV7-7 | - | TGTGCCAGCAGCTTATCAGAGAACACTGAAGCTTTCTTT | CASSLSENTEAFF
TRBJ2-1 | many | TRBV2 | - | TGTGCCAGCAGTGATAGTGTTTATCGGGGAGTCTACAATGAGCAGTTCTTC | CASSDSVYRGVYNEQFF
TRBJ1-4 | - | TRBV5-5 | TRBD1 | TGTGCCAGCAGCCCCGTCCTCGCAGGGGGACAAGCGGAAAAACTGTTTTTT | CASSPVLAGGQAEKLFF
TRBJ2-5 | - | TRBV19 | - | TGTGCCAGTAGTATACAGGGCGGAGGGGAGACCCAGTACTTC | CASSIQGGGETQYF